This T cell receptor beta chain was documented in a study of shared T cell receptors in the human thymus. V was clipped by 5 bases and J by 3 bases; unmatched bases: 7. The CDR3 sequence is 15 residues long. Per germline, CDR1 SGHVS and CDR2 FNYEAQ. Produced via immunoSEQ multiplex PCR; TCRdb's table is partial and in-frame only. The data hold 700,000 or so clones, with approximately 83% observed a single time. This same sample was also part of a study on human thymus T cells. That work contributes: The people who donated were healthy Finnish babies having corrective surgery for congenital heart defects. It was from resections taken during corrective heart surgery that the thymus tissue came. Among thymic and blood repertoires, usage of V and J genes appeared biased. There were highly overlapping thymic repertoires among unrelated individuals, as related research reported.

The receptor was derived from a girl under three years old with a congenital heart defect. The chain recombines TRBV7-6 with TRBJ1-3; 7 bases line up with TRBD1. Sequencing was done on a sample of thymocytes. DNA of the CDR3: TGTGCCAGCAGCGAAACAGGGGTTAGTGGAAACACCATATATTTT. The encoded protein is CASSETGVSGNTIYF.